This T cell receptor beta chain appears in the sequencing data of a study of radiation and T cells in renal cell carcinoma. Germline CDR1 is LNHNV and CDR2 is YYDKDF (reference sequence). V lost 0 bases and J lost 6, with 9 bases in between. This CDR3 is 15 amino acids long. Sample time point: blood 4 weeks post-SBRT, at nephrectomy. As for treatment: 15 Gy SBRT to primary tumor, nephrectomy 4 weeks later. Data came from immunoSEQ multiplex PCR; TCRdb stores just in-frame clones and leaves some out. The profile shows around 170,000 clones, about nine tenths of them singletons. Sequencing was performed on blood, taken from a patient whose treatment included radiotherapy and nephrectomy. The V gene is TRBV15, the J gene TRBJ1-6; tentative D call: TRBD1 (5 bases). This clonotype was obtained from a woman between 45 and 60 years old with renal cell carcinoma. The chain's CDR3 is CATSRDPGSNSPLHF. In nucleotides, the CDR3 is TGTGCCACCAGCAGAGATCCAGGGAGTAATTCACCCCTCCACTTT.